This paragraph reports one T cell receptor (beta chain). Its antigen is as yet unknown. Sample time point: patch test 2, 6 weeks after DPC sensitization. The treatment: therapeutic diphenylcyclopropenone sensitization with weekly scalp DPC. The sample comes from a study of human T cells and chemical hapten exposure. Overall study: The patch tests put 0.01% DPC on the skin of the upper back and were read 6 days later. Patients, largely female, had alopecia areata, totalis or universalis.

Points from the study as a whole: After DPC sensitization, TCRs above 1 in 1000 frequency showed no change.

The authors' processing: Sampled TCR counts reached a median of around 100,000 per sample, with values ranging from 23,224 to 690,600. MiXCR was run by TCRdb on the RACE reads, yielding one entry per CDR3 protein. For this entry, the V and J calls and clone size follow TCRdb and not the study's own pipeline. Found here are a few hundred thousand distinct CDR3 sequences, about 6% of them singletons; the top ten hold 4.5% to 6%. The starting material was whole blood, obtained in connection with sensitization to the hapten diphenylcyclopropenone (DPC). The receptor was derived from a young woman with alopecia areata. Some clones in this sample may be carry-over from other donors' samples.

The CDR3 region has the DNA TGTGCCAGCAGTATACGCTACAGGGCAACTAATGAAAAACTGTTTTTT. Translated, it gives CASSIRYRATNEKLFF. The chain employs TRBV12-3 or TRBV12-4 and TRBJ1-4, with D maybe TRBD1 (6 bases). The CDR3 is 16 amino acids. V lost 5 bases and J lost 0, with 13 bases in between.